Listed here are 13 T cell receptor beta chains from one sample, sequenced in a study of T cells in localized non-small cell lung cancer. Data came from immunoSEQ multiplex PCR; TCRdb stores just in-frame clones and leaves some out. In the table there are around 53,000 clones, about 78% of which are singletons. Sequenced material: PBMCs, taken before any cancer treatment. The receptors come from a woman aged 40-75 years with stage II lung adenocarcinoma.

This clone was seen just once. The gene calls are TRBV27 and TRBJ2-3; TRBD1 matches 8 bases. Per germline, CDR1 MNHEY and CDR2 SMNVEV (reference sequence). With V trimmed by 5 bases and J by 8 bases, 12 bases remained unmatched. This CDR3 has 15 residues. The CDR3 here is CASSPQGATGGTQYF. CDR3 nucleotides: TGTGCCAGCAGTCCCCAGGGGGCCACCGGGGGTACGCAGTATTTT.

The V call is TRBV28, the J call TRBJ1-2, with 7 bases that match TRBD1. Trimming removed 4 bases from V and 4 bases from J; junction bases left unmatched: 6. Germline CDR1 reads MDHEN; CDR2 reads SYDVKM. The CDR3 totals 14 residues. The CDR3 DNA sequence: TGTGCCAGCAGTTCCTCGACAGGGATCTATGGCTACACCTTC. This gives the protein CASSSSTGIYGYTF.

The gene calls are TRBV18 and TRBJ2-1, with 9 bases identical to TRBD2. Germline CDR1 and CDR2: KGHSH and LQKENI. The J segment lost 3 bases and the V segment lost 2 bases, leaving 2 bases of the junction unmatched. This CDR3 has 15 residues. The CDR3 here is CASSPSSGVYNEQFF. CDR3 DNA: TGTGCCAGCTCACCATCTAGCGGGGTCTACAATGAGCAGTTCTTC.

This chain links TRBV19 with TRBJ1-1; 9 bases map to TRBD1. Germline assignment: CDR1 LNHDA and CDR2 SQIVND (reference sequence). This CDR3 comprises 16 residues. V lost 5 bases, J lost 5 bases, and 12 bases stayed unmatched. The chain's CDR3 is CASSWGTGMAVTEAFF. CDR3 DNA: TGTGCCAGTAGTTGGGGGACAGGGATGGCTGTAACTGAAGCTTTCTTT.

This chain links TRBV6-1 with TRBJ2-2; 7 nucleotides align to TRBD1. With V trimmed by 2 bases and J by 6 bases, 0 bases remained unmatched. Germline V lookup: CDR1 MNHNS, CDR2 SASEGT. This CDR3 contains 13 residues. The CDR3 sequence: CASSEQGAGELFF. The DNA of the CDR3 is TGTGCCAGCAGTGAACAGGGGGCCGGGGAGCTGTTTTTT.

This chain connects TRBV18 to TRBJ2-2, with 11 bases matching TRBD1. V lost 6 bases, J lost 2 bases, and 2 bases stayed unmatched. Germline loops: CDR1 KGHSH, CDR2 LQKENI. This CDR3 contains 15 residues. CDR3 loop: CASSWTGGNTGELFF. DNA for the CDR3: TGTGCCAGCTCCTGGACAGGGGGCAACACCGGGGAGCTGTTTTTT.

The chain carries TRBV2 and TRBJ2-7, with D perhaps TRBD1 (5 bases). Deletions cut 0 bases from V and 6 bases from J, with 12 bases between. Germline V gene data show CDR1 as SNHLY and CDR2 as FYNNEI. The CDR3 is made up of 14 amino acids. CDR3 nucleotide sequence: TGTGCCAGCAGTGAAGCGCTTAGGGGAAGCGAGCAGTACTTC. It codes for CASSEALRGSEQYF.

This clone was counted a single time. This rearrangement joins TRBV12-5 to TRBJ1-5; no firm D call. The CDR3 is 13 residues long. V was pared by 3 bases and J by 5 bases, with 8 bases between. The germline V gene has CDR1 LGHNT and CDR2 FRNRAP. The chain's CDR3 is CASGLSPHQPQHF. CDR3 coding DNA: TGTGCTAGTGGTTTATCCCCTCATCAGCCCCAGCATTTT.

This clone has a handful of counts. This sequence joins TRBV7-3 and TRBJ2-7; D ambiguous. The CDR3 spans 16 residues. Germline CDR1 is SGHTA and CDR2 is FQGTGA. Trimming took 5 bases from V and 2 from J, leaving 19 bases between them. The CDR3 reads CASSPTSNPRAYEQYF. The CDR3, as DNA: TGTGCCAGCAGCCCCACCTCTAATCCGCGAGCCTACGAGCAGTACTTC.

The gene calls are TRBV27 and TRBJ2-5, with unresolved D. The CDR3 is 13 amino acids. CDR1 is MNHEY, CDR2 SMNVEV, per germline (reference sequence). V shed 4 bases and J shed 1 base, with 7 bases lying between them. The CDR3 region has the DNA TGTGCCAGCAGTTCCCAATTCCAAGAGACCCAGTACTTC. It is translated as CASSSQFQETQYF.

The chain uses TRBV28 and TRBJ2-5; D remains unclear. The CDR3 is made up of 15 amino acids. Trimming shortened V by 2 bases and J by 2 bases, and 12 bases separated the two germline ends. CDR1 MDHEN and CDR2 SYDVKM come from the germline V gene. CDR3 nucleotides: TGTGCCAGCAGTTTAGGATGGGCCAGGCAAGAGACCCAGTACTTC. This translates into CASSLGWARQETQYF.

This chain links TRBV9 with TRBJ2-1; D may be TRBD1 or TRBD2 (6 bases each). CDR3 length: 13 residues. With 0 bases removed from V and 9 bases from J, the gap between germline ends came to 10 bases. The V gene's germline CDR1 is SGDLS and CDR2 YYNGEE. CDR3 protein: CASSVGGAGEQFF. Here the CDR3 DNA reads TGTGCCAGCAGCGTAGGGGGGGCAGGTGAGCAGTTCTTC.

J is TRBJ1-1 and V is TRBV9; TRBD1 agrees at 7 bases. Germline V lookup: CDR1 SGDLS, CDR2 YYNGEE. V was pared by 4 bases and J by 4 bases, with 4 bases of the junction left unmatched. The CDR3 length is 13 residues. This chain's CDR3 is CASSQGVFTEAFF. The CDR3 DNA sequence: TGTGCCAGCAGCCAGGGGGTGTTCACTGAAGCTTTCTTT.